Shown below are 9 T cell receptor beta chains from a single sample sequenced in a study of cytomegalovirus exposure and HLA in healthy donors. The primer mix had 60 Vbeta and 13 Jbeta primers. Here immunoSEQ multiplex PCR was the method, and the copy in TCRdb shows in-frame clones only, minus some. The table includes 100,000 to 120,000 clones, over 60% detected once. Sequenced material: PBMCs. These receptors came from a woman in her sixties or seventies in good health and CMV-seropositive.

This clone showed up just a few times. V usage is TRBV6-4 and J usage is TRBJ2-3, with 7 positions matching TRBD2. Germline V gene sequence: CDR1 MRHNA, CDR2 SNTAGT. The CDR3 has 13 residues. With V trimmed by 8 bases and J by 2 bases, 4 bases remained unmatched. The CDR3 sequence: CASSKRDTDTQYF. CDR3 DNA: TGTGCCAGCTCGAAGCGGGACACAGATACGCAGTATTTT.

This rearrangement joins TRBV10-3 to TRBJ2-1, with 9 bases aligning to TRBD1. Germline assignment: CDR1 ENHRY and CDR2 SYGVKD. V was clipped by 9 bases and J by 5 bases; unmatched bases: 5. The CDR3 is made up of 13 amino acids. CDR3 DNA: TGTGCCATGGCGACAGGGGGGGACAATGAGCAGTTCTTC. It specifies CAMATGGDNEQFF.

In DNA form, the CDR3 reads TGTGCCAGCAGCGTAGGGGAAGCGGGTACCTACGAGCAGTACTTC. It specifies CASSVGEAGTYEQYF. V usage is TRBV9 and J usage is TRBJ2-5; possibly TRBD2 for D (6 bases). The J call may be in error: the DNA end matches TRBJ2-7 better. The CDR3 is 15 residues long. Germline V gene lookup returns CDR1 SGDLS and CDR2 YYNGEE.

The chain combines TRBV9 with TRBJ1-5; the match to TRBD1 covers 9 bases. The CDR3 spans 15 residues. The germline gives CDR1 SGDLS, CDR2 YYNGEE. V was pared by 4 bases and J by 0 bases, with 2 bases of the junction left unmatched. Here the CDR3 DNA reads TGTGCCAGCAGCCGGGACAGGGATAGCAATCAGCCCCAGCATTTT. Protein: CASSRDRDSNQPQHF.

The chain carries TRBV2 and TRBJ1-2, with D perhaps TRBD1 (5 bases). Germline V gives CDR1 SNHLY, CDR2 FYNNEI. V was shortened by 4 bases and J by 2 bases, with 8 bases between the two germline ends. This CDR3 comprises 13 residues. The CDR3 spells CASSGTRNYGYTF. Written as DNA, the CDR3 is TGTGCCAGCAGTGGGACAAGGAACTATGGCTACACCTTC.

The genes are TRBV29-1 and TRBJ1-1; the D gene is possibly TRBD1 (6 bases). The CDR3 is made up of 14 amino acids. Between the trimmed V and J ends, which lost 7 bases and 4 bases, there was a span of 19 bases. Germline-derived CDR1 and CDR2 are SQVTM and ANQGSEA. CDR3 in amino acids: CSAGGQDGITEAFF. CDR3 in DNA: TGCAGCGCCGGGGGGCAGGATGGTATCACTGAAGCTTTCTTT.

The CDR3 sequence: CASSDSGTGPQPQHF. The CDR3, as DNA: TGTGCCAGCAGTGATTCCGGGACAGGGCCTCAGCCCCAGCATTTT. This chain links TRBV27 with TRBJ1-5, with TRBD1 matching 9 bases. CDR1 is MNHEY, CDR2 SMNVEV, per germline (reference sequence). J lost 6 bases, V lost 5 bases, and 8 bases had no gene match. The CDR3 sequence is 15 residues long.

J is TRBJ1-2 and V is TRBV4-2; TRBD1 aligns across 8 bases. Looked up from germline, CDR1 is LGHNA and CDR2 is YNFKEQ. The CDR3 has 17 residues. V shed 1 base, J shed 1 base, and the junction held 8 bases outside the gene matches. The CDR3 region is CASSQGRTGIRNYGYTF. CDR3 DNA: TGTGCCAGCAGCCAAGGAAGGACAGGGATCCGTAACTATGGCTACACCTTC.

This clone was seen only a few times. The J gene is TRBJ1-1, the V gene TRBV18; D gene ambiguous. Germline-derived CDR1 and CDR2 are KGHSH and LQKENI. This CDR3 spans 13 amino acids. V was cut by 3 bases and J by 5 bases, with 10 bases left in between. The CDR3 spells CASSPNSGTEAFF. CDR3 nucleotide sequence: TGTGCCAGCTCACCGAACAGCGGGACTGAAGCTTTCTTT.